The following is a TCR beta chain sequence with its context. The data were produced by immunoSEQ multiplex PCR, yet TCRdb's version contains in-frame clones alone and is incomplete. Of around 35,000 clones listed, around 95% are singletons. This entry belongs to a study of T cell clones after liver transplantation. For the study at large: Without induction therapy, subjects received standard immunosuppression until 12-24 months post-transplant.

This TCR came from a human patient who received a liver transplant. The graft donor may have contributed some T cells. The sequenced sample was CD8+ T cells from blood, obtained 12 months after liver transplant.

This chain's CDR3 is CSLGSGGEAFF. Here the CDR3 DNA reads TGCAGCTTAGGGAGCGGGGGTGAAGCTTTCTTT. This rearrangement joins TRBV29-1 to TRBJ1-1; the D gene is possibly TRBD1 (5 bases). Trimming pared 8 bases from V and 7 bases from J, leaving 14 bases between. Germline V lookup: CDR1 SQVTM, CDR2 ANQGSEA. The CDR3 extends over 11 amino acids.